Sequencing of this T cell receptor beta chain was carried out in a study of cytomegalovirus exposure and HLA in healthy donors. Findings and limits, study-wide: The study found most TCR sequences rare, yet found some public TCRs in many donors. Testing in vitro showed a few CMV-associated chains specific for CMV antigens.

About this clone: As yet, its antigen is unknown.

The V end was cut by 6 bases, the J end by 1 base, with 9 bases between. Germline loops: CDR1 ENHRY, CDR2 SYGVKD. This CDR3 is built from 13 residues. The PCR contained 60 Vbeta and 13 Jbeta primers. Assay: immunoSEQ multiplex PCR; the TCRdb copy retains only in-frame clones and omits some. Among fewer than 300,000 clones listed, approximately 80% were seen once. Sequencing was carried out using PBMCs. The sequence derives from a girl aged 2-10 years in good health and CMV-seronegative. V is TRBV10-3 and J is TRBJ1-1; no reliable D call. The CDR3 spells CAISPSRNTEAFF. CDR3 nucleotide sequence: TGTGCCATCAGCCCGAGCCGGAACACTGAAGCTTTCTTT.